Presented here are 27 T cell receptor beta chains from one specimen sequenced in a study of blood T cell repertoires in COVID-19. Here immunoSEQ multiplex PCR was the method, and the copy in TCRdb shows in-frame clones only, minus some. The sample lists 250,000 to 350,000 clones, approximately 90% occurring once. Material for sequencing was PBMCs or T cells enriched from blood (not recorded which). These receptors were collected from a woman aged 18-29 years who had recovered from COVID-19.

This clone has just one count. V and J are TRBV7-2 and TRBJ1-4; D remains unclear. This CDR3 contains 16 residues. Germline CDR1 reads SGHTA; CDR2 reads FQGNSA. The ends were cut back, 2 bases at V and 8 bases at J, with 18 bases in the middle. The DNA of the CDR3 is TGTGCCAGCAGCTTACCCCGTACATCGGGTCGGGAAAAACTGTTTTTT. Residues: CASSLPRTSGREKLFF. Looking up the rest from reference TRBV7-2 and TRBJ1-4 gives the full variable domain: GAGVSQSPSNKVTEKGKDVELRCDPISGHTALYWYRQSLGQGLEFLIYFQGNSAPDKSGLPSDRFSAERTGGSVSTLTIQRTQQEDSAVYLCASSLPRTSGREKLFFGSGTQLSVL.

The CDR3 DNA sequence: TGTGCCAGCAGTTTTTGGCGGGGGGGCGGTGAGACCCAGTACTTC. Translation gives CASSFWRGGGETQYF. The V call is TRBV28, the J call TRBJ2-5, with 9 bases fitting TRBD2. V lost 3 bases, J lost 5 bases, and 7 bases stayed unmatched. Germline assignment: CDR1 MDHEN and CDR2 SYDVKM. The CDR3 totals 15 residues.

Note on this clone: At the DNA level, this CDR3 is encoded by other sequences in the same sample as well. The rearrangement uses TRBV7-9 and TRBJ1-1; 9 bases are a match to TRBD1. The CDR3 runs to 14 residues. Germline CDR1 and CDR2: SEHNR and FQNEAQ (reference sequence). Losses at the gene ends were 2 bases for V and 2 bases for J; bases not matched to a gene: 0. In DNA form, the CDR3 reads TGTGCCAGCAGCTTAACAGGGGGCAACACTGAAGCTTTCTTT. This gives the protein CASSLTGGNTEAFF.

This clone was detected only once. This chain connects TRBV6-5 to TRBJ2-4; no definite D call. Deletions cut 6 bases from V and 1 base from J, with 7 bases between. The V gene's germline CDR1 is MNHEY and CDR2 SVGAGI. There are 13 residues in the CDR3. Here the CDR3 reads CASRGTAKNIQYF. The CDR3, as DNA: TGTGCCAGCAGGGGCACGGCCAAAAACATTCAGTACTTC.

As regards this clone: The sample carries other DNA sequences with the same CDR3. V and J are TRBV10-3 and TRBJ1-5; TRBD1 is a possible D gene (5 bases). The length of the CDR3 is 14 residues. Germline loops: CDR1 ENHRY, CDR2 SYGVKD. V lost 3 bases to trimming and J lost 1 base, with 7 bases between them. The DNA for the CDR3 is TGTGCCATCAGTGACGGACAAAGCAATCAGCCCCAGCATTTT. As protein: CAISDGQSNQPQHF.

The rearrangement links TRBV30 to TRBJ1-1; tentatively, D is TRBD1 (6 bases). Germline lookup yields CDR1 GTSNPN and CDR2 SVGIG (reference sequence). CDR3 length: 14 amino acids. V dropped 5 bases and J dropped 3 bases, with 16 bases sitting between them. The CDR3 spells CAWAPGGRDTEAFF. Here the CDR3 DNA reads TGTGCCTGGGCCCCGGGGGGGCGGGACACTGAAGCTTTCTTT.

The chain links TRBV4-1 to TRBJ2-1; TRBD2 aligns across 10 bases. J was trimmed by 7 bases and V by 5 bases; bases with no gene match: 5. The CDR3 contains 14 residues. The germline V gene encodes CDR1 MGHRA and CDR2 YSYEKL. The CDR3, as DNA: TGCGCCAGCAGCTTCAGCGGGGGGGGGAATGAGCAGTTCTTC. Its translation is CASSFSGGGNEQFF.

The V gene is TRBV14, the J gene TRBJ2-2; the D gene is possibly TRBD2 (5 bases). The V and J ends lost 1 base and 6 bases respectively, with 12 bases between them. This CDR3 is 15 amino acids long. CDR1 is SGHDN and CDR2 is FVKESK in the germline V gene. The CDR3 DNA is TGTGCCAGCAGCCAAGGCTTCGGGGTGCCCGGGGAGCTGTTTTTT. It yields the protein CASSQGFGVPGELFF.

V gene TRBV25-1 combines with J gene TRBJ1-1; D might be TRBD1 (6 bases). The germline gives CDR1 MGHDK, CDR2 SYGVNS. This CDR3 is 14 amino acids long. Trimming stripped 7 bases from V and 3 bases from J, with 15 bases between. The CDR3 here is CASTLTGPDTEAFF. In nucleotides, the CDR3 is TGTGCCAGCACCCTGACAGGACCGGACACTGAAGCTTTCTTT. Using reference TRBV25-1 and TRBJ1-1 for the parts outside the CDR3, the full variable domain is EADIYQTPRYLVIGTGKKITLECSQTMGHDKMYWYQQDPGMELHLIHYSYGVNSTEKGDLSSESTVSRIRTEHFPLTLESARPSHTSQYLCASTLTGPDTEAFFGQGTRLTVV.

This clone has just one count. At one of its ends the junction is not consistent with the germline gene, which may arise from a read error. V and J are TRBV20-1 and TRBJ1-2, with 8 nucleotides matching TRBD1. This CDR3 is built from 9 residues. The germline gives CDR1 DFQATT, CDR2 SNEGSKA (reference sequence). CDR3 in DNA: TGCAGTGCCCAGACAGGGGACCTCTTC. Protein sequence: CSAQTGDLF.

The rearrangement joins TRBV12-3 or TRBV12-4 to TRBJ2-2, with a possible D match to TRBD1 (5 bases). The V end was cut by 6 bases, the J end by 5 bases, with 7 bases between. This CDR3 spans 12 amino acids. In DNA, the CDR3 is TGTGCCAGCAGCTCAGGGACCGGGGAGCTGTTTTTT. This encodes CASSSGTGELFF.

The chain couples TRBV6-5 to TRBJ1-2, with D perhaps matching TRBD1 (6 bases). Trimming took 6 bases from V and 1 from J, leaving 12 bases between them. The CDR3 consists of 14 residues. From germline, CDR1 is MNHEY and CDR2 SVGAGI. CDR3 loop: CASRPGQVNYGYTF. The CDR3 coding sequence is TGTGCCAGCAGACCGGGACAAGTTAACTATGGCTACACCTTC.

This chain connects TRBV11-2 to TRBJ1-4; 11 nucleotides match TRBD1. Per germline, CDR1 SGHAT and CDR2 FQNNGV. The CDR3 extends over 19 amino acids. V was clipped by 4 bases and J by 2 bases; unmatched bases: 12. The CDR3, as DNA: TGTGCCAGCAGCTCCCCGGGGTTCGGACAGGGGGCGACTAATGAAAAACTGTTTTTT. Protein sequence: CASSSPGFGQGATNEKLFF.

V gene TRBV6-5 combines with J gene TRBJ1-1; 8 nucleotides align to TRBD1. V lost 5 bases and J lost 1; bases outside the gene matches: 6. Germline assignment: CDR1 MNHEY and CDR2 SVGAGI. This CDR3 spans 15 amino acids. This chain's CDR3 is CASSPWTGKNTEAFF. For the CDR3, the DNA is TGTGCCAGCAGTCCATGGACAGGGAAGAACACTGAAGCTTTCTTT.

This chain connects TRBV5-1 to TRBJ2-3; 7 bases map to TRBD2. This CDR3 has 18 residues. J lost 0 bases, V lost 0 bases, and 10 bases had no gene match. Germline assignment: CDR1 SGHRS and CDR2 YFSETQ. CDR3: CASSLGEGRATSTDTQYF. DNA for the CDR3: TGCGCCAGCAGCTTGGGCGAAGGGAGGGCCACTAGCACAGATACGCAGTATTTT.

This clone appeared a single time. Compared with germline, one end of the junction differs, possibly owing to a read error. This sequence joins TRBV19 and TRBJ2-7, with 7 nucleotides matching TRBD2. Germline V lookup: CDR1 LNHDA, CDR2 SQIVND (reference sequence). This CDR3 spans 17 amino acids. DNA for the CDR3: TGTGCCAGTACTAAGGCATTAGGCGGGGGTCCCTCCCACGAGCAGTACTTC. Protein sequence: CASTKALGGGPSHEQYF.

V usage is TRBV21-1 and J usage is TRBJ2-1; TRBD2, as called in the table, went unchecked against the DNA. TRBV21-1 is recorded as a pseudogene. There are 16 residues in the CDR3. This chain's CDR3 is CASRSISPAAGNEQFF. For the CDR3, the DNA is TGTGCCAGCAGATCCATATCGCCAGCGGCTGGCAATGAGCAGTTCTTC.

In this sample, this clone turned up a few times. This sequence joins TRBV6-1 and TRBJ1-2; the D gene is possibly TRBD1 (6 bases). V lost 1 base and J lost 2, with 11 bases in between. This CDR3 region has 15 residues. Germline CDR1 and CDR2: MNHNS and SASEGT. The CDR3 region is CASSEVEGVNYGYTF. As DNA, the CDR3 is TGTGCCAGCAGTGAAGTTGAGGGGGTAAACTATGGCTACACCTTC.

This rearrangement joins TRBV6-5 to TRBJ1-6; 10 bases map to TRBD1. The V and J ends lost 7 bases and 9 bases, in that order; junction bases with no gene match: 9. The CDR3 spans 15 residues. CDR1 and CDR2 (germline): MNHEY, SVGAGI. The CDR3 region is CASTRTGGMGSPLHF. In DNA form, the CDR3 reads TGTGCCAGCACCAGGACAGGGGGAATGGGTTCACCCCTCCACTTT.

This chain connects TRBV19 to TRBJ1-3; the match to TRBD1 covers 8 bases. Germline V CDR1 and CDR2: LNHDA, SQIVND (reference sequence). CDR3 length: 14 amino acids. J lost 4 bases, V lost 6 bases, and 5 bases had no gene match. CDR3 sequence: CASSPTGAGNTIYF. CDR3 bases: TGTGCCAGTAGCCCGACAGGGGCCGGAAACACCATATATTTT.

The chain is built from TRBV19 and TRBJ1-6; 12 positions match TRBD1. In germline, CDR1 is LNHDA, CDR2 SQIVND (reference sequence). The CDR3 totals 15 residues. V lost 9 bases and J lost 7; bases outside the gene matches: 7. CDR3 in DNA: TGTGCCAGCGGGACAGGGGGCTGGGGGAATTCACCCCTCCACTTT. Translating gives CASGTGGWGNSPLHF.

The rearrangement links TRBV11-2 to TRBJ1-2; TRBD1 agrees at 7 bases. This CDR3 has 13 residues. The V gene end was trimmed by 5 bases and the J gene end by 5 bases; junction bases not matched to a gene: 5. CDR1 and CDR2 from the germline V gene are SGHAT and FQNNGV. CDR3 amino acids: CASSLDREYGYTF. The CDR3 nucleotides read TGTGCCAGCAGCCTCGACAGGGAGTATGGCTACACCTTC.

The V and J genes are TRBV6-2 or TRBV6-3 and TRBJ1-2; D is possibly TRBD1 (5 bases). CDR1 and CDR2 (germline): MNHEY, SVGEGT. V was pared by 2 bases and J by 6 bases, with 16 bases between. This CDR3 contains 15 residues. The CDR3 protein is CASSYAPGIVDGYTF. CDR3 in DNA: TGTGCCAGCAGTTACGCCCCAGGGATAGTAGATGGCTACACCTTC.

The chain has TRBV28 and TRBJ2-1, with TRBD2 as a possible D gene (6 bases). The CDR3 has 15 residues. Germline V gene data show CDR1 as MDHEN and CDR2 as SYDVKM. Trimming pared 4 bases from V and 0 bases from J, leaving 10 bases between. The CDR3 DNA reads TGTGCCAGCAGTTCCAGCGGGCCCTCCTACAATGAGCAGTTCTTC. This translates into CASSSSGPSYNEQFF.

The chain combines TRBV5-1 with TRBJ1-2, with 7 bases matching TRBD1. V trimming: 4 bases; J trimming: 4 bases; junction bases outside the gene matches: 10. The length of the CDR3 is 15 residues. Germline V CDR1 and CDR2: SGHRS, YFSETQ. This CDR3 is CASSSGQVSPYGYTF. CDR3 in DNA: TGCGCCAGCAGCAGCGGACAGGTCTCCCCCTATGGCTACACCTTC.

The chain uses TRBV27 and TRBJ1-4, with TRBD1 matching 7 bases. V lost 3 bases and J lost 7; bases outside the gene matches: 8. This CDR3 has 15 amino acids. Germline V lookup: CDR1 MNHEY, CDR2 SMNVEV (reference sequence). CDR3 loop: CASSFFQTGLEKLFF. CDR3 nucleotide sequence: TGTGCCAGCAGTTTTTTCCAGACAGGGCTTGAAAAACTGTTTTTT.

The chain couples TRBV13 to TRBJ2-7, with 13 bases fitting TRBD2. Germline CDR1 reads PRHDT; CDR2 reads FYEKMQ (reference sequence). The CDR3 totals 15 residues. Trimming cost V 5 bases and J 7 bases; bases outside gene matches: 8. CDR3 nucleotides: TGTGCCAGCAGCCTCCACAGGACTAGCGGGGGTGAGCAGTACTTC. It specifies CASSLHRTSGGEQYF.